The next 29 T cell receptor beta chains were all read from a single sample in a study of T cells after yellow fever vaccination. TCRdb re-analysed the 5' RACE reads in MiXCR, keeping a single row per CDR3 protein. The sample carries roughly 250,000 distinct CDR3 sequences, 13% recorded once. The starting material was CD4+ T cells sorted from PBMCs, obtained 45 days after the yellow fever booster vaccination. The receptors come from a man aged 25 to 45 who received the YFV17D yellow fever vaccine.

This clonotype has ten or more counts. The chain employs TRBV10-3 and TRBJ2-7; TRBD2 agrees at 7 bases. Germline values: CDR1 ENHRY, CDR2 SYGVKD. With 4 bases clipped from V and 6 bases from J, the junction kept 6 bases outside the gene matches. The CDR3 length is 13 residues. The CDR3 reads CAISVEREGEQYF. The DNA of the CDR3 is TGTGCCATCAGTGTAGAAAGGGAGGGCGAGCAGTACTTC.

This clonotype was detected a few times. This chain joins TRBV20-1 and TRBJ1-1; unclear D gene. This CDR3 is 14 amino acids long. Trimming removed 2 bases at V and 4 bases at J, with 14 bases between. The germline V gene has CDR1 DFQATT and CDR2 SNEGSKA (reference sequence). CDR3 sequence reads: CSARSQRPGTEAFF. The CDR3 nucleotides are TGCAGTGCTAGATCACAGCGCCCTGGCACTGAAGCTTTCTTT.

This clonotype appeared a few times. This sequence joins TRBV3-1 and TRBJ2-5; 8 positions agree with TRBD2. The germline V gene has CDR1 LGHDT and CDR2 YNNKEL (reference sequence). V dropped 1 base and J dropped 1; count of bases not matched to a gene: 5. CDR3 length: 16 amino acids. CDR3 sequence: CASSQGPTSGQETQYF. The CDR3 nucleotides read TGTGCCAGCAGCCAAGGCCCAACTAGCGGCCAAGAGACCCAGTACTTC.

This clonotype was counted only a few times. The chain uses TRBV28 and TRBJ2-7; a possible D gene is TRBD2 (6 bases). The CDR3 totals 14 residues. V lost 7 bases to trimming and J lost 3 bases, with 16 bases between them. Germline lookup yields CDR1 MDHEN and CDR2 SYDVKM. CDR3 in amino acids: CASTSQGGGYEQYF. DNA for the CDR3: TGTGCCAGCACCAGCCAGGGAGGAGGCTACGAGCAGTACTTC.

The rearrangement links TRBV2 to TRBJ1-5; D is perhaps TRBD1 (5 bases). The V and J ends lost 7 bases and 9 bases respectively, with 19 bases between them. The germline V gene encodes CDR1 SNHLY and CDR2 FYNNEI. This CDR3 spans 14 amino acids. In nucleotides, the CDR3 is TGTGCCAGCAAAAGTGGGGGTCTAATCACGCCCCAGCATTTT. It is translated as CASKSGGLITPQHF.

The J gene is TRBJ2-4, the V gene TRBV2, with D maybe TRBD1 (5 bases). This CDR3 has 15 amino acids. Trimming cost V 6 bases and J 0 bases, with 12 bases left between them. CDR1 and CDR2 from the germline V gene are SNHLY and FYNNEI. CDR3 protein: CASSLETVAKNIQYF. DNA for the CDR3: TGTGCCAGCAGCCTCGAGACAGTAGCCAAAAACATTCAGTACTTC.

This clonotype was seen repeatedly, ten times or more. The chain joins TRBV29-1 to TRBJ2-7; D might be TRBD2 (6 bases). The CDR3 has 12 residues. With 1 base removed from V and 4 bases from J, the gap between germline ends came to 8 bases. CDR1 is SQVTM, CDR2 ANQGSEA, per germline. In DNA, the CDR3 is TGCAGCGTTGAAGGCGGGGAGTACGAGCAGTACTTC. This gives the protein CSVEGGEYEQYF.

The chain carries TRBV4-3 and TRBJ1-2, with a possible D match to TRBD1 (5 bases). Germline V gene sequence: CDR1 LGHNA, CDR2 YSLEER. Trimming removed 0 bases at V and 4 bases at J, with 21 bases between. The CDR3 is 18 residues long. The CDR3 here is CASSQDRDRGPRGYGYTF. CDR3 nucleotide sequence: TGCGCCAGCAGCCAAGATAGGGACCGAGGACCCCGAGGCTATGGCTACACCTTC.

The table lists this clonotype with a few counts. The CDR3 protein is CASSRGQEYEQYF. For the CDR3, the DNA is TGCGCCAGCAGCAGAGGACAGGAGTACGAGCAGTACTTC. V gene TRBV5-1 combines with J gene TRBJ2-7, with 7 bases fitting TRBD1. The CDR3 covers 13 residues. Germline V gene data show CDR1 as SGHRS and CDR2 as YFSETQ. V was clipped by 4 bases and J by 4 bases; unmatched bases: 5.

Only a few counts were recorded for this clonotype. This chain's CDR3 is CASSESGAVNEKLFF. The DNA of the CDR3 is TGCGCCAGCAGCGAATCAGGGGCGGTTAATGAAAAACTGTTTTTT. This rearrangement joins TRBV5-1 to TRBJ1-4, with a weak D call TRBD1 (6 bases). Germline CDR1 and CDR2: SGHRS and YFSETQ. The CDR3 runs 15 residues. Trimming took off 4 bases at V and 4 bases at J, with 14 bases between the two ends.

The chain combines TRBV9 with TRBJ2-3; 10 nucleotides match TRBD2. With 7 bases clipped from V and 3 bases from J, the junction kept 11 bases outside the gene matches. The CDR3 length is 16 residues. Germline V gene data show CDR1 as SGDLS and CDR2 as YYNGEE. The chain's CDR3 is CASGRSGRAQTDTQYF. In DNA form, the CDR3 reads TGTGCCAGCGGACGGAGCGGGAGGGCCCAGACAGATACGCAGTATTTT.

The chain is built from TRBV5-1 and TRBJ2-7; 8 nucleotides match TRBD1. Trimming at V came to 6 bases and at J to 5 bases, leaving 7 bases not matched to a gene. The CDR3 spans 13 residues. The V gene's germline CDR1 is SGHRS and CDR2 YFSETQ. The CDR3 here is CASKGQVNDEQYF. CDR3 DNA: TGCGCCAGCAAGGGACAGGTTAATGACGAGCAGTACTTC.

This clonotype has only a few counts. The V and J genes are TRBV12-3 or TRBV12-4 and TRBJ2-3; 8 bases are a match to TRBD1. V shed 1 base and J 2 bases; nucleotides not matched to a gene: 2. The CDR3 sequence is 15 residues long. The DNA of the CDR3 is TGTGCCAGCAGTTTAGGGACAGGGATCACAGATACGCAGTATTTT. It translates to CASSLGTGITDTQYF.

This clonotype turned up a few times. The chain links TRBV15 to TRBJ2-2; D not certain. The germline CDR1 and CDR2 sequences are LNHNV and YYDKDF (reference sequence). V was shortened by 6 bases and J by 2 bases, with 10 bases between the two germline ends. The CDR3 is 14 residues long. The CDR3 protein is CATSKQTNTGELFF. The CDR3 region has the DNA TGTGCCACCAGTAAACAGACCAACACCGGGGAGCTGTTTTTT.

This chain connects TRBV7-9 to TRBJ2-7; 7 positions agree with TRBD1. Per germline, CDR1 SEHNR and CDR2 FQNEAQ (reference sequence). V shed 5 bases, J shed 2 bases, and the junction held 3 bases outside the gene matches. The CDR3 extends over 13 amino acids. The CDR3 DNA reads TGTGCCAGCAGCCCGGGACAGCCCTACGAGCAGTACTTC. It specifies CASSPGQPYEQYF.

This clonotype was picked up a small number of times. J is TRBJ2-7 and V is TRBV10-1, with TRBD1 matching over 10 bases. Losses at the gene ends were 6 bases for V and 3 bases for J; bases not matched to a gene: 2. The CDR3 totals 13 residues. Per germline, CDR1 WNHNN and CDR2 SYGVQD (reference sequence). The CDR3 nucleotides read TGCGCCAGCAGAGGACAGGGGGACTACGAGCAGTACTTC. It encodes CASRGQGDYEQYF.

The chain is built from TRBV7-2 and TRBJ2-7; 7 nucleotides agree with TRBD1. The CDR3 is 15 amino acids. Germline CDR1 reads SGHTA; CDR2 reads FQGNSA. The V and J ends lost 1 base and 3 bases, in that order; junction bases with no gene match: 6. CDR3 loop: CASSLGPGQNYEQYF. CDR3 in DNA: TGTGCCAGCAGCTTAGGCCCGGGACAGAACTACGAGCAGTACTTC.

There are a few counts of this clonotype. This CDR3 is CASSSAGTGPLKQYF. CDR3 DNA sequence: TGTGCCAGCAGTTCGGCCGGGACAGGACCTCTCAAGCAGTACTTC. The V call is TRBV28, the J call TRBJ2-7; 8 nucleotides agree with TRBD1. Trimming cost V 4 bases and J 8 bases; bases outside gene matches: 13. The CDR3 loop spans 15 amino acids. The germline V gene has CDR1 MDHEN and CDR2 SYDVKM.

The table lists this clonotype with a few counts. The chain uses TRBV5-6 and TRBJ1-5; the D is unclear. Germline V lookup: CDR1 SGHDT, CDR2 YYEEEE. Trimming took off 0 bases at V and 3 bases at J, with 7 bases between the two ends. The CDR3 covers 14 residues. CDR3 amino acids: CASSLGSANQPQHF. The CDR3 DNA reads TGTGCCAGCAGCTTGGGGAGCGCCAATCAGCCCCAGCATTTT.

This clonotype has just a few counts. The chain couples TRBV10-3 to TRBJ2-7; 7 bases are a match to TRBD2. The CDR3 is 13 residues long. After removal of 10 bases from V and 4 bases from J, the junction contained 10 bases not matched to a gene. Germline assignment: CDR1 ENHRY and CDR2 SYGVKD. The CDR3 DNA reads TGTGCCACCAAGCGGGACGTTACTTACGAGCAGTACTTC. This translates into CATKRDVTYEQYF.

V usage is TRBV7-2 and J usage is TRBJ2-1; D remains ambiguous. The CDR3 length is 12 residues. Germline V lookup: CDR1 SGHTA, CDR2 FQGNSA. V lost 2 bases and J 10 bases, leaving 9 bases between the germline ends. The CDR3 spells CASSLSVGEQFF. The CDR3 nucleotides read TGTGCCAGCAGCTTAAGTGTTGGGGAGCAGTTCTTC. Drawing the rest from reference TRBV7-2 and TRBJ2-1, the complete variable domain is GAGVSQSPSNKVTEKGKDVELRCDPISGHTALYWYRQSLGQGLEFLIYFQGNSAPDKSGLPSDRFSAERTGGSVSTLTIQRTQQEDSAVYLCASSLSVGEQFFGPGTRLTVL.

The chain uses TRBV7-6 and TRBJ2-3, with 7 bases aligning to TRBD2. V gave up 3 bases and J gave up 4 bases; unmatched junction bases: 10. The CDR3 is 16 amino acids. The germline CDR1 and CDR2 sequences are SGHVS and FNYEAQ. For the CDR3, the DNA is TGTGCCAGCAGCTTTAGGGAGGCTAGCGGATCAGATACGCAGTATTTT. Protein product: CASSFREASGSDTQYF.

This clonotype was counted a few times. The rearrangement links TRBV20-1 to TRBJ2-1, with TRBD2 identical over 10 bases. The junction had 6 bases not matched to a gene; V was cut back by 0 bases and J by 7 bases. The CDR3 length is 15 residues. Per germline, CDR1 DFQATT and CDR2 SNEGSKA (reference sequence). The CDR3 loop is CSARDITSGINEQFF. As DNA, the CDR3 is TGCAGTGCTAGAGATATCACTAGCGGGATTAATGAGCAGTTCTTC.

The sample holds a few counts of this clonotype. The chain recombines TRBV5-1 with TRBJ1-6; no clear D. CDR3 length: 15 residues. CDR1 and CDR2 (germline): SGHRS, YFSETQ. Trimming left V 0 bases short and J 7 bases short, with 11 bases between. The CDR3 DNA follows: TGCGCCAGCAGCTTGGGAGGCCCAGCAAATTCACCCCTCCACTTT. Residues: CASSLGGPANSPLHF.

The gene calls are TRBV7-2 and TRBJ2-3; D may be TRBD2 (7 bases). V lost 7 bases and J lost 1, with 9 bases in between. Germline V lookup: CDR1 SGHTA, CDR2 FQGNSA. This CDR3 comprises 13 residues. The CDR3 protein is CASKGGGTDTQYF. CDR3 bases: TGTGCCAGCAAGGGGGGGGGCACAGATACGCAGTATTTT.

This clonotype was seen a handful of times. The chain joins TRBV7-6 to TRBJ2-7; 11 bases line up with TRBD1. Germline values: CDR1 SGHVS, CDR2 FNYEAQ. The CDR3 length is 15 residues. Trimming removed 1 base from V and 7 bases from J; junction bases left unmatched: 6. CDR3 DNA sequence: TGTGCCAGCAGCTTAGAGGACAGGGGGCTACTTGAGCAGTACTTC. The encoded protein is CASSLEDRGLLEQYF.

In nucleotides, the CDR3 is TGCGCCAGCAGCTTCGGTAGGACTAGCGGGAGTTACGAGCAGTACTTC. Encoded protein: CASSFGRTSGSYEQYF. The J gene is TRBJ2-7, the V gene TRBV5-1; the match to TRBD2 covers 13 bases. There are 16 residues in the CDR3. Trimming at V came to 2 bases and at J to 4 bases, leaving 6 bases not matched to a gene. Looked up from germline, CDR1 is SGHRS and CDR2 is YFSETQ. Based on the CDR3 plus reference TRBV5-1 and TRBJ2-7, the full variable domain is KAGVTQTPRYLIKTRGQQVTLSCSPISGHRSVSWYQQTPGQGLQFLFEYFSETQRNKGNFPGRFSGRQFSNSRSEMNVSTLELGDSALYLCASSFGRTSGSYEQYFGPGTRLTVT.

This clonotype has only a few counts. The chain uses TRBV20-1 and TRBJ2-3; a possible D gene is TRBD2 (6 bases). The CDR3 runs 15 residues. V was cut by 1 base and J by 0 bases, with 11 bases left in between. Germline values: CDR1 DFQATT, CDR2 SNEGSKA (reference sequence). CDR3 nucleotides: TGCAGTGCTAGAGCTGGAGGGCTTAGCACAGATACGCAGTATTTT. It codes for CSARAGGLSTDTQYF.

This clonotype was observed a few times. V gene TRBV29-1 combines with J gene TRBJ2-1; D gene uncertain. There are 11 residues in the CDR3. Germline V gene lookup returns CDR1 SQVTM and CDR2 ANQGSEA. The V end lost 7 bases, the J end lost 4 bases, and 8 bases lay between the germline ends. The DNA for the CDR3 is TGCAGCGCCCTCGCGTACAATGAGCAGTTCTTC. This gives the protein CSALAYNEQFF.